The rows below give T cell receptor beta chains drawn from one sample of a study of blood T cell repertoires in COVID-19. Sequenced by immunoSEQ multiplex PCR; TCRdb stores in-frame clones only, minus some. The sample lists 200,000 to 250,000 clones; around 90% were seen once. The sample taken for sequencing was peripheral blood. Source of these receptors: a man between 18 and 35 years old with active or convalescent COVID-19. The CDR3 runs from the conserved cysteine through the conserved F or W. D genes are given only for firm matches. Size values are once, few and many counts, or a class for expanded clones, and some rows have none.

CDR3 DNA: TGTGCCAGCCGCTTATCCGGGGATAGCTCCTACAATGAGCAGTTCTTC
CDR3 protein: CASRLSGDSSYNEQFF
clone size: NA
D gene: NA
J gene: TRBJ2-1
V gene: TRBV5-4

CDR3 DNA: TGTGCCGGTTTGGGAGGGGGGAACACCGGGGAGCTGTTTTTT
CDR3 protein: CAGLGGGNTGELFF
clone size: NA
D gene: NA
J gene: TRBJ2-2
V gene: TRBV21-1

CDR3 DNA: TGTGCCAGCAGCCCGCGTGGCGGGAGCGAGACCCAGTACTTC
CDR3 protein: CASSPRGGSETQYF
clone size: NA
D gene: TRBD2
J gene: TRBJ2-5
V gene: TRBV9

CDR3 DNA: TGTGCCAGCAGTTTATTACTAGCTGACACAGATACGCAGTATTTT
CDR3 protein: CASSLLLADTDTQYF
clone size: NA
D gene: NA
J gene: TRBJ2-3
V gene: TRBV28

CDR3 DNA: TGCGCCAGTAGGAGGGGATTGTCGTACGAGCAGTACTTC
CDR3 protein: CASRRGLSYEQYF
clone size: NA
D gene: NA
J gene: TRBJ2-7
V gene: TRBV10-2

CDR3 DNA: TGCAGCGCCCAAGAACGAACAGGGGGCTCCTACGAGCAGTACTTC
CDR3 protein: CSAQERTGGSYEQYF
clone size: NA
D gene: TRBD1
J gene: TRBJ2-7
V gene: TRBV29-1

CDR3 DNA: TGTGCCAGCAGCCTCCGGGACAGGGTCTACGAGCAGTACTTC
CDR3 protein: CASSLRDRVYEQYF
clone size: NA
D gene: TRBD1
J gene: TRBJ2-7
V gene: TRBV11-2

CDR3 DNA: TGTGCCTGGAGAGACGGACAGGGACCAAATGAAAAACTGTTTTTT
CDR3 protein: CAWRDGQGPNEKLFF
clone size: NA
D gene: TRBD1
J gene: TRBJ1-4
V gene: TRBV30

CDR3 DNA: TGTGCCAGCAGCCAAGCGGCTGTTCAGGGCACTGAAGCTTTCTTT
CDR3 protein: CASSQAAVQGTEAFF
clone size: NA
D gene: NA
J gene: TRBJ1-1
V gene: TRBV3-1/TRBV3-2

CDR3 DNA: TGTGCCAGCAGTTATACGAACACCGGGGAGCTGTTTTTT
CDR3 protein: CASSYTNTGELFF
clone size: NA
D gene: NA
J gene: TRBJ2-2
V gene: TRBV6-1

CDR3 DNA: TGTGCCAGCAGTCCACTCCCCTTCCAAGAGACCCAGTACTTC
CDR3 protein: CASSPLPFQETQYF
clone size: NA
D gene: NA
J gene: TRBJ2-5
V gene: TRBV6-5

CDR3 DNA: TGTGCCAGCAGCTTTGGCCCCCGACAGTTAGATAACTATGGCTACACCTTC
CDR3 protein: CASSFGPRQLDNYGYTF
clone size: NA
D gene: NA
J gene: TRBJ1-2
V gene: TRBV7-2

CDR3 DNA: TGTGCCAGCAGTTTTACTTACAGGACGAGCTCCTACGAGCAGTACTTC
CDR3 protein: CASSFTYRTSSYEQYF
clone size: NA
D gene: NA
J gene: TRBJ2-7
V gene: TRBV28

CDR3 DNA: TGTGCCAGCAGCCGGGACACCGGGGAGCTGTTTTTT
CDR3 protein: CASSRDTGELFF
clone size: NA
D gene: NA
J gene: TRBJ2-2
V gene: TRBV5-4

CDR3 DNA: TGTGCCAGCAGCCCAGCAGGGCTTGGCTACACCTTC
CDR3 protein: CASSPAGLGYTF
clone size: once
D gene: NA
J gene: TRBJ1-2
V gene: TRBV3-1/TRBV3-2

CDR3 DNA: TGTGCCTCCCGACTATCCGGCTGGGACAATCAGCCCCAGCATTTT
CDR3 protein: CASRLSGWDNQPQHF
clone size: NA
D gene: NA
J gene: TRBJ1-5
V gene: TRBV19

CDR3 DNA: TGTGCCAGCAGTCTGCCCGGAGGTGGTGGAAACACCATATATTTT
CDR3 protein: CASSLPGGGGNTIYF
clone size: NA
D gene: NA
J gene: TRBJ1-3
V gene: TRBV28

CDR3 DNA: TGTGCCAGCCAAACAGGGGGTCCCTACAATGAGCAGTTCTTC
CDR3 protein: CASQTGGPYNEQFF
clone size: once
D gene: TRBD1
J gene: TRBJ2-1
V gene: TRBV27

CDR3 DNA: TGTGCCAGCAGTTCCTGGAACACTGAAGCTTTCTTT
CDR3 protein: CASSSWNTEAFF
clone size: once
D gene: NA
J gene: TRBJ1-1
V gene: TRBV6-2/TRBV6-3

CDR3 DNA: TGTGCCAGCAGTTCACGCGGGGGTTCGGTAGAGACCCAGTACTTC
CDR3 protein: CASSSRGGSVETQYF
clone size: NA
D gene: TRBD2
J gene: TRBJ2-5
V gene: TRBV6-5

CDR3 DNA: TGTGCCAGCAGCTTAGGGCTTCAGGGAAACACCGGGGAGCTGTTTTTT
CDR3 protein: CASSLGLQGNTGELFF
clone size: few
D gene: NA
J gene: TRBJ2-2
V gene: TRBV13

CDR3 DNA: TGTGCCAGCAGTTTGGACAGGGCCACCTACGAGCAGTACTTC
CDR3 protein: CASSLDRATYEQYF
clone size: NA
D gene: TRBD1
J gene: TRBJ2-7
V gene: TRBV27

CDR3 DNA: TGTGCCATCAGCCCGTCGAGATATGAAGCTTTCTTT
CDR3 protein: CAISPSRYEAFF
clone size: NA
D gene: NA
J gene: TRBJ1-1
V gene: TRBV10-3

CDR3 DNA: TGTGCCAGCAGTGACTCTTTTATTGGCGGGGACGGGGGCTACACCTTC
CDR3 protein: CASSDSFIGGDGGYTF
clone size: NA
D gene: NA
J gene: TRBJ1-2
V gene: TRBV6-4

CDR3 DNA: TGTGCCAGCAGCCCCCGGGAGGGAGGTGAGCAGTTCTTC
CDR3 protein: CASSPREGGEQFF
clone size: NA
D gene: TRBD2
J gene: TRBJ2-1
V gene: TRBV3-1/TRBV3-2

CDR3 DNA: TGTGCCAGCAGCGCAGGAAGCTCCTATAATTCACCCCTCCACTTT
CDR3 protein: CASSAGSSYNSPLHF
clone size: once
D gene: NA
J gene: TRBJ1-6
V gene: TRBV7-9

CDR3 DNA: TGTGCCAGCAGCCCCGAGTTCCAAAACAGCTATGGCTACACCTTC
CDR3 protein: CASSPEFQNSYGYTF
clone size: many
D gene: NA
J gene: TRBJ1-2
V gene: TRBV7-9

CDR3 DNA: TGTGCCAGCAGTGAAGCGCTGGGAGGGATTAACCTCGGCGAGCAGTACTTC
CDR3 protein: CASSEALGGINLGEQYF
clone size: NA
D gene: TRBD2
J gene: TRBJ2-7
V gene: TRBV6-1

CDR3 DNA: TGTGCCAGCCTACACGACAGGGAAGACACCGGGGAGCTGTTTTTT
CDR3 protein: CASLHDREDTGELFF
clone size: few
D gene: TRBD1
J gene: TRBJ2-2
V gene: TRBV18

CDR3 DNA: TGTGCCAGCAGCCGTCGTAGCGGGGACTACGAGCAGTACTTC
CDR3 protein: CASSRRSGDYEQYF
clone size: once
D gene: TRBD2
J gene: TRBJ2-7
V gene: TRBV28

CDR3 DNA: TGTGCCAGCTCACCGCCCGGACTTGCCAACACCGGGGAGCTGTTTTTT
CDR3 protein: CASSPPGLANTGELFF
clone size: NA
D gene: NA
J gene: TRBJ2-2
V gene: TRBV18

CDR3 DNA: TGTGCCAGCAGCTTTATGCCAGCCGGGGAGCTGTTTTTT
CDR3 protein: CASSFMPAGELFF
clone size: NA
D gene: NA
J gene: TRBJ2-2
V gene: TRBV11-3

CDR3 DNA: TGCGCCAGCAGCCTTAAGGGACTAGCGGGAGGGCCCCCAGAGACCCAGTACTTC
CDR3 protein: CASSLKGLAGGPPETQYF
clone size: NA
D gene: TRBD2
J gene: TRBJ2-5
V gene: TRBV5-1

CDR3 DNA: TGTGCCACCAGCAGAGCAACAACAGGGTTTAGCAATCAGCCCCAGCATTTT
CDR3 protein: CATSRATTGFSNQPQHF
clone size: NA
D gene: NA
J gene: TRBJ1-5
V gene: TRBV15

CDR3 DNA: TGTGCCAGCAGCTTAATGGGACAGGGTGCCGAGCAGTACTTC
CDR3 protein: CASSLMGQGAEQYF
clone size: NA
D gene: TRBD1
J gene: TRBJ2-7
V gene: TRBV7-3

CDR3 DNA: TGTGCCAGCAGCAGACAGAGCTCCTACGAGCAGTACTTC
CDR3 protein: CASSRQSSYEQYF
clone size: NA
D gene: NA
J gene: TRBJ2-7
V gene: TRBV27

CDR3 DNA: TGCAGCGTTGAAATTAGGAGCAATGAGCAGTTCTTC
CDR3 protein: CSVEIRSNEQFF
clone size: once
D gene: NA
J gene: TRBJ2-1
V gene: TRBV29-1

CDR3 DNA: TGTGCCACCAGTGATTTTAGAGCGGAGCCAGACAATGAGCAGTTCTTC
CDR3 protein: CATSDFRAEPDNEQFF
clone size: once
D gene: NA
J gene: TRBJ2-1
V gene: TRBV24-1

CDR3 DNA: TGTGCCAGCAGTATATCTCTGGGACTAGCGGGAGAGGATACGCAGTATTTT
CDR3 protein: CASSISLGLAGEDTQYF
clone size: once
D gene: TRBD2
J gene: TRBJ2-3
V gene: TRBV25-1

CDR3 DNA: TGTGCCAGCAGCTATGCGGAGACAGCATACAATGAGCAGTTCTTC
CDR3 protein: CASSYAETAYNEQFF
clone size: NA
D gene: NA
J gene: TRBJ2-1
V gene: TRBV9

CDR3 DNA: TGTGCCAGCAGCGTCTTAGCGGGAGGATACAATGAGCAGTTCTTC
CDR3 protein: CASSVLAGGYNEQFF
clone size: NA
D gene: TRBD2
J gene: TRBJ2-1
V gene: TRBV9

CDR3 DNA: TGTGCCAGTAGTACGACAGGAGTGGCCGAGCAGTTCTTC
CDR3 protein: CASSTTGVAEQFF
clone size: NA
D gene: NA
J gene: TRBJ2-1
V gene: TRBV19

CDR3 DNA: TGTGCCAGCAGTCTGACAATGGGGAACACTGAAGCTTTCTTT
CDR3 protein: CASSLTMGNTEAFF
clone size: NA
D gene: NA
J gene: TRBJ1-1
V gene: TRBV28

CDR3 DNA: TGTGCCAGCAGCATAGATAGCGGGATGTCTACGGAGTACTTC
CDR3 protein: CASSIDSGMSTEYF
clone size: NA
D gene: TRBD2
J gene: TRBJ2-7
V gene: TRBV5-4

CDR3 DNA: TGCGCCAGCAGGGGGGCAGGGAACACCGGGGAGCTGTTTTTT
CDR3 protein: CASRGAGNTGELFF
clone size: NA
D gene: NA
J gene: TRBJ2-2
V gene: TRBV4-1